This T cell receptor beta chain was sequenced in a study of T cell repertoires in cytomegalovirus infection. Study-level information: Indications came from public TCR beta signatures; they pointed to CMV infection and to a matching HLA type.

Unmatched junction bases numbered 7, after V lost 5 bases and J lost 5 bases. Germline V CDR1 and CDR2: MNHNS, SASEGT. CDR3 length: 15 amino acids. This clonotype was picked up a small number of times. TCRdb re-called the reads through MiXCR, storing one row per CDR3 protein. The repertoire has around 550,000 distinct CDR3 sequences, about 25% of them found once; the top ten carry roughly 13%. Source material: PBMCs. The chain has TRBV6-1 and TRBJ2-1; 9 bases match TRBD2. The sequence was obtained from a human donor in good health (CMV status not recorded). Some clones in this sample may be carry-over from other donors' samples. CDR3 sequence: CASSLIAGDNNEQFF. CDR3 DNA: TGTGCCAGCAGTCTGATAGCGGGAGATAACAATGAGCAGTTCTTC.